This T cell receptor (beta chain) was sequenced for a study of blood T cell repertoires in COVID-19. Across the study: Donors in the United States, Italy and Spain gave samples during acute or convalescent COVID-19. The cDNA or gDNA used as material had been derived from T cells, B-cell-depleted T cells, or PBMCs.

How the authors handled the data: Amplified reference gene primers provided the basis for estimating nucleated cell counts. Measured with immunoSEQ multiplex PCR; TCRdb has only the in-frame clones, and not every one. The D gene and trimming were derived from the DNA, and the V and J assignments and clone size from that table. The sample carries around 100,000 clones, roughly nine tenths recorded once. There are 16 residues in the CDR3. The V gene end was trimmed by 4 bases and the J gene end by 4 bases; junction bases not matched to a gene: 7. The germline V gene encodes CDR1 LGHDT and CDR2 YNNKEL (reference sequence).

Sequencing was performed on peripheral blood. The chain is built from TRBV3-1 (or the pseudogene TRBV3-2) and TRBJ2-1; TRBD2 agrees at 10 bases. The clonotype was recovered from a human donor in a cohort sampled during active COVID-19. CDR3 sequence (DNA): TGTGCCAGCAGCCCGTCGACTAGCGGGCGGTACAATGAGCAGTTCTTC. Residues: CASSPSTSGRYNEQFF.